Listed below are T cell receptor beta chains from one sample, sequenced in a study of T cells in Graves' hyperthyroidism and ophthalmopathy. MiXCR was run by TCRdb on the multiplex PCR reads, yielding one entry per CDR3 protein. The top ten clones hold around 4.5% of a sample with 600,000 to 700,000 distinct CDR3 sequences, roughly 14% of them seen once. Input material: blood. The receptors originated from a woman in her thirties or forties with Graves' ophthalmopathy. Both conserved end residues are part of each CDR3. D genes are given only for firm matches. Clone size is not always given. Where it is, it says once, few, many or a class for expanded clones.

CDR3aa,CDR3nt,abundance,d_gene,j_gene,v_gene
CASSLLYSGNQPQHF,TGTGCCAGCAGCCTCCTTTACAGTGGCAATCAGCCCCAGCATTTT,many,.,TRBJ1-5,TRBV12-3/TRBV12-4
CASTTWGGPKETQYF,TGTGCCAGCACCACCTGGGGCGGACCGAAAGAGACCCAGTACTTC,many,.,TRBJ2-5,TRBV6-1
CASRPYRDYRMNTEAFF,TGTGCCAGCAGGCCTTACAGGGACTATCGGATGAACACTGAAGCTTTCTTT,.,.,TRBJ1-1,TRBV27
CASNSGPLSYEQYF,TGCGCCAGTAATTCAGGGCCACTCTCCTACGAGCAGTACTTC,many,.,TRBJ2-7,TRBV10-2
CASNTMSGGNTIYF,TGTGCCAGCAACACCATGTCGGGAGGAAACACCATATATTTT,many,.,TRBJ1-3,TRBV12-3/TRBV12-4
CASSPEGGLGSQHF,TGTGCCAGCAGTCCCGAAGGGGGACTTGGGTCCCAGCATTTT,.,.,TRBJ1-5,TRBV12-3/TRBV12-4
CASSHLSGDWEQYF,TGTGCCAGCAGCCACCTTAGTGGGGACTGGGAGCAGTACTTC,many,.,TRBJ2-7,TRBV3-1
CASSGTGARGEAFF,TGTGCCAGCAGCGGGACAGGGGCTAGGGGTGAAGCTTTCTTT,.,TRBD1,TRBJ1-1,TRBV12-3/TRBV12-4
CASRPLVEDGELFF,TGTGCCAGCAGACCCCTGGTGGAGGACGGGGAGCTGTTTTTT,few,.,TRBJ2-2,TRBV5-6
CASSLLYGTEAFF,TGTGCCAGCAGTTTATTGTATGGCACTGAAGCTTTCTTT,once,.,TRBJ1-1,TRBV12-3/TRBV12-4
CSGRGGGTSGSYEQYF,TGCAGTGGGAGAGGGGGGGGGACTAGCGGGAGTTACGAGCAGTACTTC,.,TRBD2,TRBJ2-7,TRBV20-1
CGSSGLYTGELFF,TGTGGCTCTAGCGGACTTTACACCGGGGAGCTGTTTTTT,many,TRBD2,TRBJ2-2,TRBV28
CASSTQGGNNYGYTF,TGTGCCAGCAGCACGCAGGGGGGTAATAACTATGGCTACACCTTC,.,TRBD1,TRBJ1-2,TRBV7-9
CASSLVGRTGATYGYTF,TGTGCCAGCAGTTTAGTCGGCAGGACGGGGGCAACGTATGGCTACACCTTC,many,.,TRBJ1-2,TRBV27
CSVETGPIVYTF,TGCAGCGTTGAAACAGGGCCTATCGTCTACACCTTC,many,.,TRBJ1-2,TRBV29-1
CASSLHGQTYEQYF,TGTGCCAGCAGCCTCCACGGACAGACCTACGAGCAGTACTTC,.,.,TRBJ2-7,TRBV3-1
CATREVENTEAFF,TGTGCCACTCGCGAGGTAGAGAACACTGAAGCTTTCTTT,many,.,TRBJ1-1,TRBV6-5
CATRGLAGDTGELFF,TGTGCCACCAGGGGACTAGCGGGAGACACCGGGGAGCTGTTTTTT,many,TRBD2,TRBJ2-2,TRBV24-1
CASSLGTSGLMQETQYF,TGTGCCAGCAGTTTAGGCACTAGCGGGCTGATGCAAGAGACCCAGTACTTC,few,TRBD2,TRBJ2-5,TRBV12-3/TRBV12-4
CASSSRTPVGVTQYF,TGTGCCAGCAGCTCCAGGACTCCCGTGGGAGTGACCCAGTACTTC,few,.,TRBJ2-5,TRBV27
CASTEGLAGVETQYF,TGTGCCAGCACCGAAGGACTAGCGGGAGTTGAGACCCAGTACTTC,.,TRBD2,TRBJ2-5,TRBV6-1
CASSRTSLAPQYF,TGCGCCAGCAGCCGGACCTCTCTAGCACCCCAGTACTTC,many,.,TRBJ2-5,TRBV4-3
CASSYQTGELFF,TGTGCCAGCAGTTACCAGACCGGGGAGCTGTTTTTT,many,.,TRBJ2-2,TRBV12-3/TRBV12-4
CATSREGVTEAFF,TGTGCCACCAGCAGAGAAGGGGTCACTGAAGCTTTCTTT,many,.,TRBJ1-1,TRBV15
CSARWDEQETQYF,TGCAGTGCTCGATGGGACGAACAAGAGACCCAGTACTTC,.,.,TRBJ2-5,TRBV20-1
CASSIKLGTGELFF,TGTGCCAGCAGTATAAAACTGGGAACCGGGGAGCTGTTTTTT,many,.,TRBJ2-2,TRBV6-4
CASRWAARGNGELFF,TGTGCCAGCAGATGGGCCGCTAGAGGAAACGGGGAGCTGTTTTTT,many,.,TRBJ2-2,TRBV12-3/TRBV12-4
CASGQSMNYGYTF,TGTGCCAGCGGCCAATCGATGAACTATGGCTACACCTTC,.,.,TRBJ1-2,TRBV11-2
CASSIGQGAGGNQPQHF,TGCGCCAGCAGCATAGGACAGGGGGCGGGGGGCAATCAGCCCCAGCATTTT,few,TRBD1,TRBJ1-5,TRBV5-1
CASSLVAVASTDTQYF,TGTGCCAGCAGCTTGGTGGCGGTCGCTAGCACAGATACGCAGTATTTT,many,.,TRBJ2-3,TRBV5-5
CSARSGSTEAFF,TGCAGTGCTAGAAGCGGTTCCACTGAAGCTTTCTTT,many,.,TRBJ1-1,TRBV20-1
CASRGQGGGSPLHF,TGTGCCAGCAGAGGACAGGGCGGTGGTTCACCCCTCCACTTT,many,TRBD1,TRBJ1-6,TRBV28
CASSLGLSGVYEQYF,TGCGCCAGCAGCCTTGGTTTGTCAGGGGTCTACGAGCAGTACTTC,many,.,TRBJ2-7,TRBV4-3
CASSGHTGRGNQPQHF,TGTGCCAGCAGTGGGCATACAGGGAGGGGCAATCAGCCCCAGCATTTT,once,.,TRBJ1-5,TRBV25-1
CASSPGDLSGQYF,TGTGCCAGTTCCCCGGGGGATCTCAGCGGGCAGTACTTC,many,.,TRBJ2-7,TRBV6-1
CASSPGTNPVEQYF,TGTGCCAGCAGTCCCGGGACTAACCCCGTGGAGCAGTACTTC,many,TRBD2,TRBJ2-7,TRBV28
CAISEGTGRNEQYF,TGTGCCATCAGTGAGGGGACAGGGAGAAACGAGCAGTACTTC,.,TRBD1,TRBJ2-7,TRBV10-3
CASSQLRGGAEAFF,TGTGCCAGCAGTCAACTTCGGGGTGGGGCTGAAGCTTTCTTT,.,.,TRBJ1-1,TRBV6-2/TRBV6-3
CAWAKLGAGELFF,TGTGCCTGGGCTAAGCTCGGGGCCGGGGAGCTGTTTTTT,.,.,TRBJ2-2,TRBV30
CSVLTTQSYEQYF,TGCAGCGTTCTAACGACACAGTCCTACGAGCAGTACTTC,many,.,TRBJ2-7,TRBV29-1
CASSVRLHIGSNTGELFF,TGTGCCAGCAGCGTACGGCTCCACATTGGGTCGAACACCGGGGAGCTGTTTTTT,.,.,TRBJ2-2,TRBV6-2/TRBV6-3
CSARDAGGLTGELFF,TGCAGTGCTAGAGATGCGGGAGGATTGACCGGGGAGCTGTTTTTT,.,TRBD2,TRBJ2-2,TRBV20-1
CSASRGRLNQPQHF,TGCAGTGCTAGTAGGGGGCGGCTCAATCAGCCCCAGCATTTT,few,TRBD1,TRBJ1-5,TRBV20-1
CATSSLGTGASPLHF,TGTGCCACCAGCAGTCTCGGGACAGGGGCTTCACCCCTCCACTTT,few,TRBD1,TRBJ1-6,TRBV15
CASKIGEEQYF,TGTGCCAGCAAGATAGGGGAGGAGCAGTACTTC,many,.,TRBJ2-7,TRBV6-1
CASSPRSGGETQYF,TGTGCCAGCAGTCCCAGGAGCGGGGGAGAGACCCAGTACTTC,many,TRBD2,TRBJ2-5,TRBV6-1
CATAAGTGAEETQYF,TGTGCCACGGCCGCCGGGACAGGGGCGGAGGAGACCCAGTACTTC,many,TRBD1,TRBJ2-5,TRBV12-3/TRBV12-4
CASSYPPQGSGELFF,TGTGCCAGCAGTTACCCCCCTCAGGGGTCCGGGGAGCTGTTTTTT,few,.,TRBJ2-2,TRBV6-5
CASSYISGTVYGYTF,TGTGCCAGCAGTTACATATCCGGGACAGTCTATGGCTACACCTTC,many,TRBD1,TRBJ1-2,TRBV6-5
CASSTIPGTHHF,TGTGCCAGCAGTACCATACCAGGGACCCATCACTTC,many,.,TRBJ2-5,TRBV12-3/TRBV12-4
CASSPSGAYEAFF,TGTGCCAGCAGCCCCTCTGGGGCATATGAAGCTTTCTTT,few,.,TRBJ1-1,TRBV11-3
CSVVGSSVYEQYF,TGCAGCGTTGTTGGTTCTAGCGTGTACGAGCAGTACTTC,many,.,TRBJ2-7,TRBV29-1
CSGRAQETQYF,TGCAGTGGGCGGGCTCAAGAGACCCAGTACTTC,many,.,TRBJ2-5,TRBV20-1
CASSPEPGQKSYEAFF,TGTGCCAGCAGTCCCGAACCGGGACAGAAGTCCTATGAAGCTTTCTTT,many,TRBD1,TRBJ1-1,TRBV28
CASIVSGRGETQYF,TGTGCCAGCATCGTTAGCGGGAGAGGAGAGACCCAGTACTTC,.,TRBD2,TRBJ2-5,TRBV2
CASSRTAANYGYTF,TGTGCCAGCAGCCGGACAGCCGCTAACTATGGCTACACCTTC,many,.,TRBJ1-2,TRBV6-1
CASSLNQWASAAFF,TGTGCCAGTAGTCTAAACCAGTGGGCGTCGGCAGCTTTCTTT,many,.,TRBJ1-1,TRBV19